This TCR beta chain was profiled in a study of cytomegalovirus exposure and HLA in healthy donors. Researchers ran the PCR with 60 Vbeta and 13 Jbeta primers. Here immunoSEQ multiplex PCR was the method, and the copy in TCRdb shows in-frame clones only, minus some. The top ten hold 1.1% of the sample, which has about 190,000 clones, over 60% seen once. The CDR3 is made up of 17 amino acids. Germline CDR1 is SGHNT and CDR2 is YYREEE (reference sequence). Trimming cost V 7 bases and J 5 bases; bases outside gene matches: 17. This chain uses TRBV5-4 with TRBJ1-1; 10 nucleotides agree with TRBD1. This TCR came from a woman in her 40s in good health and CMV-seronegative. Sequencing was done on a sample of PBMCs. This CDR3 is CASGSGQGLFRLTEAFF. In DNA form, the CDR3 reads TGTGCCAGCGGGTCGGGACAGGGGTTATTTCGTCTTACTGAAGCTTTCTTT.